This passage covers 29 T cell receptor beta chains from one sample sequenced in a study of radiotherapy plus CTLA-4 blockade in lung cancer. Profiling relied on immunoSEQ multiplex PCR, and the TCRdb table lists in-frame clones only, not all of them. The table records more than 90,000 clones, around 88% of them present only once. Sequencing used peripheral blood, obtained from a patient treated with radiotherapy plus ipilimumab. These receptors were obtained from a human donor with non-small cell lung cancer that progressed on radiotherapy plus ipilimumab.

This clone appeared a few times. The chain employs TRBV21-1 and TRBJ2-7; the table's D call, TRBD2, was not checked against the DNA. TRBV21-1 is annotated as a pseudogene. The CDR3 has 11 amino acids. The CDR3 coding sequence is TGTGCCAGCAGCAAACCCCTCGAGCAGTACTTC. Protein: CASSKPLEQYF.

The chain has TRBV27 and TRBJ1-1, with D uncertain. Germline V gene lookup returns CDR1 MNHEY and CDR2 SMNVEV (reference sequence). This CDR3 is built from 11 residues. Trimming removed 10 bases from V and 1 base from J, with 7 bases in between. The chain's CDR3 is CATLRNTEAFF. CDR3 coding DNA: TGTGCCACCCTCCGGAACACTGAAGCTTTCTTT.

This chain connects TRBV6-6 to TRBJ2-2; 10 bases are a match to TRBD2. This CDR3 is built from 16 residues. Unmatched junction bases numbered 5, after V lost 0 bases and J lost 7 bases. The germline CDR1 and CDR2 sequences are MNHNY and SVGAGI (reference sequence). The CDR3 DNA is TGTGCCAGCAGTTACTCAGCGGGAGGGTTAGGCGGGGAGCTGTTTTTT. This sequence encodes CASSYSAGGLGGELFF.

The V and J genes are TRBV28 and TRBJ2-1; 8 nucleotides align to TRBD2. Germline CDR1 is MDHEN and CDR2 is SYDVKM. V dropped 6 bases and J dropped 9; count of bases not matched to a gene: 4. The CDR3 runs to 12 residues. The CDR3 reads CASSPLAGEQFF. The CDR3, as DNA: TGTGCCAGCAGCCCTCTAGCGGGTGAGCAGTTCTTC.

The CDR3 sequence is CASRAGGHNEQFF. DNA for the CDR3: TGTGCCAGCAGGGCGGGAGGCCACAATGAGCAGTTCTTC. The genes are TRBV27 and TRBJ2-1; TRBD2 matches at 8 bases. The CDR3 extends over 13 amino acids. Losses at the gene ends were 6 bases for V and 5 bases for J; bases not matched to a gene: 3. Germline values: CDR1 MNHEY, CDR2 SMNVEV (reference sequence).

V is TRBV7-6 and J is TRBJ2-2; D unresolved. Germline V gives CDR1 SGHVS, CDR2 FNYEAQ. V was cut by 4 bases and J by 4 bases, with 4 bases left in between. This CDR3 is built from 12 residues. The CDR3 DNA follows: TGTGCCAGCAGCTGGAGCACCGGGGAGCTGTTTTTT. Residues: CASSWSTGELFF.

The chain combines TRBV29-1 with TRBJ2-5; D is possibly TRBD2 (5 bases). The length of the CDR3 is 10 residues. Germline V lookup: CDR1 SQVTM, CDR2 ANQGSEA. Trimming took off 7 bases at V and 3 bases at J, with 6 bases between the two ends. CDR3 DNA sequence: TGCAGCGCGAGGGAAGAGACCCAGTACTTC. It encodes CSAREETQYF.

This clone occurred once. The genes are TRBV11-2 and TRBJ2-6, with D perhaps assigned TRBD1 or TRBD2 (5 bases each). The CDR3 has 17 amino acids. Germline V CDR1 and CDR2: SGHAT, FQNNGV. Trimming removed 3 bases at V and 1 base at J, with 13 bases between. Here the CDR3 reads CASSFNRGPSGANVLTF. CDR3 coding DNA: TGTGCCAGCAGCTTCAATCGGGGCCCTTCTGGGGCCAACGTCCTGACTTTC.

This clone was seen only once. The rearrangement uses TRBV10-2 and TRBJ1-1, with D unresolved. The V end lost 7 bases, the J end lost 5 bases, and 11 bases lay between the germline ends. Germline V gives CDR1 WSHSY, CDR2 SAAADI. CDR3 length: 12 residues. DNA of the CDR3: TGCGCCAGCACAGGAGGGATGACTGAAGCTTTCTTT. Amino acids: CASTGGMTEAFF.

CDR3 in DNA: TGCAGTGCCCGGGCGGGGGACGGCTACACCTTC. Translated: CSARAGDGYTF. The chain has TRBV20-1 and TRBJ1-2; D might be TRBD1 (5 bases). CDR3 length: 11 amino acids. CDR1 and CDR2 (germline): DFQATT, SNEGSKA (reference sequence). Trimming pared 6 bases from V and 8 bases from J, leaving 13 bases between.

The gene calls are TRBV19 and TRBJ1-2; TRBD1 aligns across 8 bases. The CDR3 sequence is 15 residues long. The trim removed 4 bases at V and 6 bases at J, leaving 10 bases unmatched. CDR1 is LNHDA and CDR2 is SQIVND in the germline V gene (reference sequence). CDR3 sequence (DNA): TGTGCCAGTAGTACCTATACGGACAGGGACCATGGCTACACCTTC. Translating it yields CASSTYTDRDHGYTF.

J is TRBJ2-7 and V is TRBV5-1; D perhaps matches TRBD2 (5 bases). This CDR3 has 14 amino acids. V lost 0 bases and J 5 bases, leaving 12 bases between the germline ends. Germline CDR1 SGHRS, CDR2 YFSETQ. The CDR3 reads CASSLEITRNEQYF. The CDR3 nucleotides read TGCGCCAGCAGCTTGGAAATCACTAGAAACGAGCAGTACTTC.

The genes are TRBV29-1 and TRBJ1-2; a possible D gene is TRBD1 (6 bases). Germline values: CDR1 SQVTM, CDR2 ANQGSEA. Trimming pared 2 bases from V and 7 bases from J, leaving 8 bases between. There are 11 residues in the CDR3. The CDR3 loop is CSVETGRGYTF. In DNA form, the CDR3 reads TGCAGCGTTGAAACAGGGCGTGGCTACACCTTC.

The V and J genes are TRBV5-1 and TRBJ1-1; D not certain. The germline CDR1 and CDR2 sequences are SGHRS and YFSETQ. With 0 bases removed from V and 3 bases from J, the gap between germline ends came to 6 bases. This CDR3 is built from 13 residues. CDR3 nucleotide sequence: TGCGCCAGCAGCTTGGCTGGAGACACTGAAGCTTTCTTT. This gives the protein CASSLAGDTEAFF.

This sequence joins TRBV7-9 and TRBJ2-5, with D maybe TRBD2 (6 bases). Trimming pared 4 bases from V and 5 bases from J, leaving 29 bases between. The CDR3 is 19 amino acids. CDR1 and CDR2 from the germline V gene are SEHNR and FQNEAQ (reference sequence). The CDR3 region has the DNA TGTGCCAGCAGCTCACTTACAATACCGGGACTCAACAATGGGGAGACCCAGTACTTC. It specifies CASSSLTIPGLNNGETQYF.

The count of this clone is one. V gene TRBV6-5 combines with J gene TRBJ2-7, with 8 bases matching TRBD2. CDR1 MNHEY and CDR2 SVGAGI come from the germline V gene. The CDR3 loop spans 15 amino acids. With 4 bases clipped from V and 6 bases from J, the junction kept 11 bases outside the gene matches. CDR3 region: CASSLRIAGGGEQYF. CDR3 sequence (DNA): TGTGCCAGCAGTTTGAGAATCGCGGGAGGCGGCGAGCAGTACTTC.

The genes are TRBV5-1 and TRBJ1-2; 9 nucleotides line up with TRBD1. The CDR3 length is 15 residues. Trimming removed 2 bases from V and 5 bases from J; junction bases left unmatched: 7. Germline assignment: CDR1 SGHRS and CDR2 YFSETQ. CDR3 region: CASSFGGQGMYGYTF. Here the CDR3 DNA reads TGCGCCAGCAGCTTCGGAGGACAGGGGATGTATGGCTACACCTTC.

This clone occurred a few times. The chain combines TRBV5-6 with TRBJ2-7; D might be TRBD2 (7 bases). There are 13 residues in the CDR3. V was cut by 6 bases and J by 5 bases, with 15 bases left in between. The germline V gene has CDR1 SGHDT and CDR2 YYEEEE. The CDR3 sequence is CASTRTGGHEQYF. The CDR3 DNA reads TGTGCCAGCACTCGTACCGGGGGGCACGAGCAGTACTTC.

The V call is TRBV15, the J call TRBJ2-3; the D gene is possibly TRBD1 (6 bases). CDR3 length: 19 residues. V was trimmed by 1 base and J by 4 bases, leaving 24 bases between them. Germline CDR1 and CDR2: LNHNV and YYDKDF (reference sequence). The CDR3 sequence: CATSRAGGLGKLEADTQYF. DNA for the CDR3: TGTGCCACCAGCAGAGCTGGGGGCTTGGGGAAGCTGGAGGCAGATACGCAGTATTTT. The full variable domain, with the rest looked up from reference TRBV15 and TRBJ2-3, is DAMVIQNPRYQVTQFGKPVTLSCSQTLNHNVMYWYQQKSSQAPKLLFHYYDKDFNNEADTPDNFQSRRPNTSFCFLDIRSPGLGDTAMYLCATSRAGGLGKLEADTQYFGPGTRLTVL.

J is TRBJ2-3 and V is TRBV27; 12 nucleotides match TRBD1. Germline V lookup: CDR1 MNHEY, CDR2 SMNVEV (reference sequence). This CDR3 region has 18 residues. V trimming: 3 bases; J trimming: 2 bases; junction bases outside the gene matches: 9. This CDR3 reads CASSFRVPGQGATDTQYF. CDR3 nucleotides: TGTGCCAGCAGTTTCCGCGTCCCGGGACAGGGGGCCACAGATACGCAGTATTTT.

The genes are TRBV5-1 and TRBJ1-1, with D maybe TRBD1 (5 bases). The CDR3 sequence is 15 residues long. The V gene lost 0 bases and the J gene lost 4 bases, with 13 bases spanning the gap. From germline, CDR1 is SGHRS and CDR2 YFSETQ. Written as DNA, the CDR3 is TGCGCCAGCAGCTTGGGGGCAGGGATCTCCACTGAAGCTTTCTTT. Translating it yields CASSLGAGISTEAFF. Full variable domain (remainder filled in from reference TRBV5-1 and TRBJ1-1): KAGVTQTPRYLIKTRGQQVTLSCSPISGHRSVSWYQQTPGQGLQFLFEYFSETQRNKGNFPGRFSGRQFSNSRSEMNVSTLELGDSALYLCASSLGAGISTEAFFGQGTRLTVV.

The chain is built from TRBV11-3 and TRBJ2-5; TRBD1 agrees at 11 bases. V dropped 1 base and J dropped 3; count of bases not matched to a gene: 4. Germline V gene sequence: CDR1 SGHNT, CDR2 YENEEA. There are 16 residues in the CDR3. CDR3 sequence: CASSLGGQGVKETQYF. In nucleotides, the CDR3 is TGTGCCAGCAGCTTAGGGGGACAGGGGGTAAAAGAGACCCAGTACTTC. The whole variable domain, remainder taken from reference TRBV11-3 and TRBJ2-5, is EAGVVQSPRYKIIEKKQPVAFWCNPISGHNTLYWYLQNLGQGPELLIRYENEEAVDDSQLPKDRFSAERLKGVDSTLKIQPAELGDSAVYLCASSLGGQGVKETQYFGPGTRLLVL.

The CDR3 is CASRYGNTEAFF. The DNA of the CDR3 is TGTGCCAGCAGGTACGGGAACACTGAAGCTTTCTTT. This chain links TRBV27 with TRBJ1-1; D gene uncertain. The CDR3 totals 12 residues. Per germline, CDR1 MNHEY and CDR2 SMNVEV (reference sequence). V shed 6 bases and J shed 1 base, with 6 bases lying between them.

The chain carries TRBV5-1 and TRBJ1-2; D not certain. The CDR3 spans 13 residues. V gave up 0 bases and J gave up 4 bases, with 7 bases separating them. In germline, CDR1 is SGHRS, CDR2 YFSETQ. In DNA, the CDR3 is TGCGCCAGCAGCTTGGAGAGCCTCTATGGCTACACCTTC. This codes for CASSLESLYGYTF.

V gene TRBV5-1 combines with J gene TRBJ2-1; D not resolved. This CDR3 spans 20 amino acids. V lost 3 bases, J lost 4 bases, and 29 bases lay in between. CDR1 is SGHRS, CDR2 YFSETQ, per germline. The CDR3 is CASSSEGGQDKAFRYNEQFF. The CDR3 DNA reads TGCGCCAGCAGCTCAGAAGGTGGCCAGGATAAGGCCTTTCGTTACAATGAGCAGTTCTTC.

The genes are TRBV7-8 and TRBJ1-2; D is ambiguous. This CDR3 comprises 14 residues. V gave up 4 bases and J gave up 4 bases, with 13 bases separating them. CDR1 and CDR2 from the germline V gene are SGHVS and FQNEAQ. In DNA form, the CDR3 reads TGTGCCAGCAGCTCGCGGGCCACTCCCTATGGCTACACCTTC. Translating gives CASSSRATPYGYTF.

In DNA, the CDR3 is TGTGCCAGCAGTGAAGCCCTGAGCGGCTCTGGGGCCAACGTCCTGACTTTC. This encodes CASSEALSGSGANVLTF. The chain recombines TRBV25-1 with TRBJ2-6, with D possibly TRBD2 on 5 matching bases. In germline, CDR1 is MGHDK, CDR2 SYGVNS. V was pared by 2 bases and J by 0 bases, with 11 bases between. The CDR3 is 17 amino acids.

The chain has TRBV5-4 and TRBJ2-3; 9 bases agree with TRBD2. Germline trimming cut 4 bases from V and 0 bases from J; bases unmatched to any gene: 9. This CDR3 is 17 amino acids long. Looked up from germline, CDR1 is SGHNT and CDR2 is YYREEE (reference sequence). The CDR3 sequence: CASSARLTSGSTDTQYF. The DNA for the CDR3 is TGTGCCAGCAGCGCCCGGTTGACTAGCGGTAGCACAGATACGCAGTATTTT.

This chain links TRBV5-1 with TRBJ2-3; the match to TRBD2 covers 13 bases. Trimming took 4 bases from V and 3 from J; bases not matched to a gene: 8. The length of the CDR3 is 17 residues. CDR1 and CDR2 (germline): SGHRS, YFSETQ. CDR3 bases: TGCGCCAGCAGCACCTGGACTAGCGGGAGAGCGACAGATACGCAGTATTTT. It is translated as CASSTWTSGRATDTQYF.